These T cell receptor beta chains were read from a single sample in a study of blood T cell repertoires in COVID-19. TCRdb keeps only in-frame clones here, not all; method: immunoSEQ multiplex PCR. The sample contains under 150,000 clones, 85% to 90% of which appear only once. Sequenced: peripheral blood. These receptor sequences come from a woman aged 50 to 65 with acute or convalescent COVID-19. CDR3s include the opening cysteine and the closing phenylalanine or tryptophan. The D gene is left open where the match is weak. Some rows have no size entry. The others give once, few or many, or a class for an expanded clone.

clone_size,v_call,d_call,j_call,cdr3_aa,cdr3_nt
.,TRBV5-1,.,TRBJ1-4,CASSQGQSEKLFF,TGCGCCAGCAGTCAAGGACAGTCGGAAAAACTGTTTTTT
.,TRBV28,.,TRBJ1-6,CASSLTPAESPLHF,TGTGCCAGCAGTTTGACCCCGGCGGAGTCACCCCTCCACTTT
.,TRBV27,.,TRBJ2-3,CASSASYGEWTDTQYF,TGTGCCAGCAGTGCCTCCTACGGAGAATGGACAGATACGCAGTATTTT
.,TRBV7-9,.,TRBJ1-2,CASSIRNSPNGYTF,TGTGCCAGCAGCATCAGGAACAGCCCCAATGGCTACACCTTC
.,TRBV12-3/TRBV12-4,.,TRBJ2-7,CASSLGPGYEQYF,TGTGCCAGCAGTTTAGGACCAGGCTACGAGCAGTACTTC
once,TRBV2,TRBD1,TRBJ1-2,CASSGQGADGYTF,TGTGCCAGCAGTGGACAGGGGGCGGACGGCTACACCTTC
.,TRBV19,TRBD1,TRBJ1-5,CASRTTGGGVQPQHF,TGTGCCAGTAGGACCACAGGGGGCGGGGTTCAGCCCCAGCATTTT
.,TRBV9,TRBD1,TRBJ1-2,CASSVGQGAGYGYTF,TGTGCCAGCAGCGTAGGACAGGGGGCCGGCTATGGCTACACCTTC
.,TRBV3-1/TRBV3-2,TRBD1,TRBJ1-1,CASSPTGQGVRTEAFF,TGTGCCAGCAGCCCCACGGGACAGGGGGTAAGGACTGAAGCTTTCTTT
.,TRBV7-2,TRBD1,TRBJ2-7,CASSPVTGPSYEQYF,TGTGCCAGCAGCCCAGTGACAGGGCCCTCCTACGAGCAGTACTTC
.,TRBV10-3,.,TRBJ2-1,CAISLSNNEQFF,TGTGCCATCAGTCTATCGAACAATGAGCAGTTCTTC
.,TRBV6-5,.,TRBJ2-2,CASSPRLDGAGELFF,TGTGCCAGCAGTCCCCGACTAGATGGGGCCGGGGAGCTGTTTTTT
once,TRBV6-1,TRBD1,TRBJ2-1,CASSEDSGTGSNEQFF,TGTGCCAGCAGTGAAGACTCCGGGACAGGGTCCAATGAGCAGTTCTTC
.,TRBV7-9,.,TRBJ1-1,CASIANIFGDTEAFF,TGTGCCAGCATAGCTAATATTTTCGGGGACACTGAAGCTTTCTTT
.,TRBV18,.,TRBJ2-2,CASSPGPNTGELFF,TGTGCCAGCTCACCAGGCCCGAACACCGGGGAGCTGTTTTTT
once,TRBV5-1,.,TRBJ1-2,CASSLAEQTYGYTF,TGCGCCAGCAGCTTGGCCGAACAAACCTATGGCTACACCTTC
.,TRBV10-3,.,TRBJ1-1,CAISVSFAGVPEAFF,TGTGCCATCAGTGTATCTTTCGCGGGAGTCCCTGAAGCTTTCTTT
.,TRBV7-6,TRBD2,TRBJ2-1,CASSFSKTPGLANNEQFF,TGTGCCAGCAGCTTCTCTAAAACCCCGGGACTAGCCAACAATGAGCAGTTCTTC
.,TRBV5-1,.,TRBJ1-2,CASSLDRAVGYGYTF,TGCGCCAGCAGCTTGGACAGGGCAGTAGGATATGGCTACACCTTC
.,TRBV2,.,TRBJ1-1,CASRKVGEAPEAFF,TGTGCCAGCAGGAAGGTCGGTGAGGCTCCTGAAGCTTTCTTT
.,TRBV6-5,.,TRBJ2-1,CASSYSQGYEQFF,TGTGCCAGCAGTTACTCGCAGGGCTATGAGCAGTTCTTC
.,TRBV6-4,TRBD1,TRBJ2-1,CASREDRTDEQFF,TGTGCCAGCAGGGAGGACAGGACCGATGAGCAGTTCTTC
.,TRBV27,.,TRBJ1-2,CASSLRSGTDYGYTF,TGTGCCAGCAGTTTACGCTCCGGGACTGACTATGGCTACACCTTC
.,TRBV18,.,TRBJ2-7,CASSPSHGWEQYF,TGTGCCAGCTCTCCCTCTCACGGGTGGGAGCAGTACTTC
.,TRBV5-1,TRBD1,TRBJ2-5,CASSLGQGSVEETQYF,TGCGCCAGCAGCCTGGGACAGGGATCGGTTGAGGAGACCCAGTACTTC
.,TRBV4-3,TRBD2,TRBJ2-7,CASSQDLGLAAYEQYF,TGCGCCAGCAGCCAAGATTTAGGACTAGCGGCCTACGAGCAGTACTTC
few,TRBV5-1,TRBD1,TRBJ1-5,CASSYGQGDEPQHF,TGCGCCAGCAGCTACGGACAGGGGGACGAGCCCCAGCATTTT
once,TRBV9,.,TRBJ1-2,CASSTQTGLYGYTF,TGTGCCAGCAGCACCCAGACAGGCCTTTATGGCTACACCTTC
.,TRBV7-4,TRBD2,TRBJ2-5,CASSAGLAGEETQYF,TGTGCCAGCAGCGCCGGACTAGCGGGGGAGGAGACCCAGTACTTC
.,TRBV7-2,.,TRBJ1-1,CASSFIQGRGEAFF,TGTGCCAGCAGCTTCATTCAGGGAAGGGGTGAAGCTTTCTTT
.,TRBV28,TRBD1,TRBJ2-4,CASSRRDRGLAKNIQYF,TGTGCCAGCAGCCGCAGGGACAGGGGATTAGCCAAAAACATTCAGTACTTC
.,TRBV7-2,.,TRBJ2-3,CASSSTDTQYF,TGTGCCAGCAGCTCGACTGATACGCAGTATTTT
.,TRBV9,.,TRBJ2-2,CASSVAQTPTGELFF,TGTGCCAGCAGCGTAGCACAGACCCCCACCGGGGAGCTGTTTTTT
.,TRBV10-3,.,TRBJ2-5,CAIGTSQGETQYF,TGTGCCATCGGGACCTCACAGGGAGAGACCCAGTACTTC
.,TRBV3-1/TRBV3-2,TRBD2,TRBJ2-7,CASSLGTSGIHEQYF,TGTGCCAGCAGCCTCGGGACTAGCGGAATCCACGAGCAGTACTTC
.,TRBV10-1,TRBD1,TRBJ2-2,CASSRTGATGELFF,TGCGCCAGCAGTAGGACAGGAGCCACCGGGGAGCTGTTTTTT
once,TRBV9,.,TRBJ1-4,CASSVDFNEKLFF,TGTGCCAGCAGCGTAGACTTTAATGAAAAACTGTTTTTT
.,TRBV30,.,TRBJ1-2,CAWNVGEYGYTF,TGTGCCTGGAATGTCGGGGAGTATGGCTACACCTTC
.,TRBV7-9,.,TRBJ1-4,CASSLGAGEREKLFF,TGTGCCAGCAGCTTAGGGGCGGGGGAAAGGGAAAAACTGTTTTTT
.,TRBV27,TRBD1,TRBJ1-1,CASSLKPYGQGVNTEAFF,TGTGCCAGCAGTCTCAAACCCTATGGACAGGGGGTGAACACTGAAGCTTTCTTT
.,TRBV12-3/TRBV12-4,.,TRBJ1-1,CASTLLQSTEAFF,TGTGCCAGCACCCTCTTACAGTCTACTGAAGCTTTCTTT
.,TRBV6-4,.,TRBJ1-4,CASSDSLPLVQKLFF,TGTGCCAGCAGTGACAGCCTCCCTCTGGTTCAAAAACTGTTTTTT
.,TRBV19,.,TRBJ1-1,CASSIVQGRRGTEAFF,TGTGCCAGTAGTATAGTGCAGGGGCGACGGGGCACTGAAGCTTTCTTT
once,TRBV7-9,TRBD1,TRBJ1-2,CASSLATDRGKGYTF,TGTGCCAGCAGCTTAGCCACGGACAGGGGGAAAGGCTACACCTTC
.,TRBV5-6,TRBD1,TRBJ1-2,CASSPRTGRYGYTF,TGTGCCAGCAGCCCGCGGACAGGGCGCTATGGCTACACCTTC
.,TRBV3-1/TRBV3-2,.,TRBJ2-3,CASSPKSDTQYF,TGTGCCAGCAGCCCTAAGTCAGATACGCAGTATTTT
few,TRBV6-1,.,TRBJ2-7,CASSEYGGTYEQYF,TGTGCCAGCAGTGAATACGGGGGTACCTACGAGCAGTACTTC
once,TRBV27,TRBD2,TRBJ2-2,CASRQGLAGESGELFF,TGTGCCAGCAGGCAGGGACTAGCGGGCGAGAGCGGGGAGCTGTTTTTT
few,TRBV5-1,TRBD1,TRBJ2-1,CASSFGQGIFTEQFF,TGCGCCAGCAGCTTTGGACAGGGAATCTTTACTGAGCAGTTCTTC
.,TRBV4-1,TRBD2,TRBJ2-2,CATNPGLADTGELFF,TGCGCCACCAATCCGGGACTAGCGGATACCGGGGAGCTGTTTTTT